The present TCR beta chain was sequenced within a study of vaccination and CD4 T cells after COVID-19. Overall study context: The convalescent population consisted of six males and four females, two of whom were of Hispanic ethnicity.

Remarks on this clonotype: No antigen is known for it.

Time point given: late sampling 161 to 241 days after vaccination in three convalescent patients. Treatment reported: approximately nine-day PBMC culture with coronavirus spike peptide pools or control peptides (ViraFEST assay). When roughly 10 days of culture had elapsed, CD4+ T cells were isolated by negative selection. Germline assignment: CDR1 SNHLY and CDR2 FYNNEI. This CDR3 is built from 12 residues. V was trimmed by 11 bases and J by 4 bases, leaving 14 bases between them. Sequencing of cultured CD4+ T cell DNA used the Oncomine TCR Beta short-read assay. TCRdb ran MiXCR on the PCR reads and lists one entry per CDR3 protein. The repertoire consists of some 25,000 distinct CDR3 sequences, with over 25% occurring once and the leading ten covering just over 7%.

This chain uses TRBV2 with TRBJ2-5; unclear D gene. Sequenced material: CD4+ T cells from blood, cultured in vitro, taken about 7 months after SARS-CoV-2 vaccination. The TCR originated in a human donor who had recovered from COVID-19. The CDR3 DNA is TGTGCCTGCACTGGCTCCCGAGAGACCCAGTACTTC. Translating it yields CACTGSRETQYF.